A single sample is the source of the 27 T cell receptor beta chains below, sequenced in a study of CD8+CD57+ T cells in acquired aplastic anemia. CDR3 and TCR beta VDJ profiling relied on a genomic DNA template. TCRdb reprocessed the reads via MiXCR and lists one record per CDR3 protein. The sample contains approximately 190,000 distinct CDR3 sequences, around three fifths of which appear only once. The sample taken for sequencing was sorted CD4+, CD8+, or CD8+CD57+ T cells (not recorded which) from PBMCs. The receptor source for this set is a human donor with severe aplastic anemia or a healthy control (not recorded which).

V and J are TRBV7-9 and TRBJ2-6; D is ambiguous. The CDR3 spans 16 residues. Germline loops: CDR1 SEHNR, CDR2 FQNEAQ (reference sequence). V shed 3 bases and J shed 0 bases, with 9 bases lying between them. The CDR3 region is CASSFYGSSGANVLTF. CDR3 nucleotides: TGTGCCAGCAGCTTCTACGGAAGCTCTGGGGCCAACGTCCTGACTTTC.

This sequence joins TRBV2 and TRBJ2-5; the D gene is possibly TRBD2 (6 bases). V lost 5 bases and J 2 bases, leaving 9 bases between the germline ends. Germline V gene sequence: CDR1 SNHLY, CDR2 FYNNEI. This CDR3 region has 13 residues. Here the CDR3 reads CASSKDYQETQYF. CDR3 nucleotide sequence: TGTGCCAGCAGTAAGGACTATCAAGAGACCCAGTACTTC.

The rearrangement joins TRBV2 to TRBJ1-2, with a weak D call TRBD1 (6 bases). The germline V gene encodes CDR1 SNHLY and CDR2 FYNNEI. This CDR3 spans 15 amino acids. V dropped 5 bases and J dropped 4 bases, with 17 bases sitting between them. The CDR3 region is CASSKEGGQSYGYTF. The CDR3 DNA is TGTGCCAGCAGTAAAGAGGGGGGCCAGAGCTATGGCTACACCTTC.

V is TRBV15 and J is TRBJ2-5, with D possibly TRBD1 on 6 matching bases. The CDR3 has 10 amino acids. The V gene's germline CDR1 is LNHNV and CDR2 YYDKDF (reference sequence). V gave up 3 bases and J gave up 11 bases, with 7 bases separating them. CDR3 in amino acids: CATSRGTQYF. The CDR3 nucleotides read TGTGCCACCAGCAGGGGGACACAGTACTTC.

At least ten counts were recorded for this clonotype. The genes are TRBV15 and TRBJ1-1; D may be TRBD1 (5 bases). Trimming shortened V by 8 bases and J by 0 bases, and 16 bases separated the two germline ends. The CDR3 runs 15 residues. Germline CDR1 reads LNHNV; CDR2 reads YYDKDF (reference sequence). The CDR3 spells CATSLGAGVNTEAFF. The DNA of the CDR3 is TGTGCCACCTCGCTTGGGGCCGGAGTGAACACTGAAGCTTTCTTT. The complete variable domain, with remaining parts taken from reference TRBV15 and TRBJ1-1, reads DAMVIQNPRYQVTQFGKPVTLSCSQTLNHNVMYWYQQKSSQAPKLLFHYYDKDFNNEADTPDNFQSRRPNTSFCFLDIRSPGLGDTAMYLCATSLGAGVNTEAFFGQGTRLTVV.

This clonotype turned up a few times. The chain employs TRBV4-2 and TRBJ2-7, with D possibly TRBD1 on 5 matching bases. CDR3 size: 15 residues. V lost 4 bases, J lost 1 base, and 14 bases lay in between. Germline lookup yields CDR1 LGHNA and CDR2 YNFKEQ. The CDR3, as DNA: TGTGCCAGCAGCCCCCGGCATCCAGGGTCCTACGAGCAGTACTTC. Amino acid sequence: CASSPRHPGSYEQYF.

The table lists this clonotype with many counts. The chain uses TRBV7-9 and TRBJ2-7; TRBD1 matches 8 bases. Germline CDR1 SEHNR, CDR2 FQNEAQ (reference sequence). V lost 5 bases and J lost 3; bases outside the gene matches: 9. The CDR3 has 15 amino acids. The CDR3 DNA reads TGTGCCAGCAGCCCCCGGACAGGGTTAGGCTACGAGCAGTACTTC. Protein sequence: CASSPRTGLGYEQYF.

This clonotype occurred a few times. The chain carries TRBV7-9 and TRBJ1-1; D perhaps matches TRBD1 (6 bases). Germline V CDR1 and CDR2: SEHNR, FQNEAQ (reference sequence). Trimming removed 1 base from V and 11 bases from J, with 20 bases in between. This CDR3 is 15 amino acids long. In nucleotides, the CDR3 is TGTGCCAGCAGCTTAGTTCCGGACAGAATCGTTTTGGCTTTCTTT. This gives the protein CASSLVPDRIVLAFF.

This clonotype has at least ten counts. The CDR3 loop reads CATSMRTANEKLFF. CDR3 DNA: TGTGCCACCAGCATGAGGACGGCTAATGAAAAACTGTTTTTT. The chain employs TRBV15 and TRBJ1-4; D is unresolved. Germline CDR1 is LNHNV and CDR2 is YYDKDF (reference sequence). The CDR3 has 14 residues. V was pared by 4 bases and J by 3 bases, with 9 bases between.

The gene calls are TRBV9 and TRBJ2-7, with a weak D call TRBD1 (5 bases). Germline-derived CDR1 and CDR2 are SGDLS and YYNGEE. The CDR3 extends over 14 amino acids. V was pared by 0 bases and J by 2 bases, with 9 bases between. As DNA, the CDR3 is TGTGCCAGCAGCGTAGTACAGGACACCTACGAGCAGTACTTC. This encodes CASSVVQDTYEQYF.

The chain joins TRBV20-1 to TRBJ2-5, with D uncertain. CDR1 is DFQATT and CDR2 is SNEGSKA in the germline V gene (reference sequence). This CDR3 has 15 residues. V lost 2 bases and J 8 bases, leaving 21 bases between the germline ends. CDR3 coding DNA: TGCAGTGCTAGAAGTGGTGTCGCTAATAAGAGAACCCAGTACTTC. It translates to CSARSGVANKRTQYF.

This clonotype turned up a few times. This chain connects TRBV7-9 to TRBJ2-7; possibly TRBD2 for D (6 bases). V was clipped by 1 base and J by 4 bases, with 11 bases between them. CDR1 SEHNR and CDR2 FQNEAQ come from the germline V gene (reference sequence). This CDR3 contains 14 residues. Written as DNA, the CDR3 is TGTGCCAGCAGCTTAGACGGACTACAGTACGAGCAGTACTTC. It specifies CASSLDGLQYEQYF.

This clonotype was observed a handful of times. The CDR3 DNA reads as TGCAGTGCTAGAGATTTCCAATTGTTCCTAGCGGGTTTCGAGACCCAGTACTTC. Its translation is CSARDFQLFLAGFETQYF. The rearrangement joins TRBV20-1 to TRBJ2-5, with 8 bases aligning to TRBD2. Germline CDR1 is DFQATT and CDR2 is SNEGSKA (reference sequence). V lost 0 bases and J lost 5; bases outside the gene matches: 17. This CDR3 contains 18 residues.

This clonotype showed up just a few times. The rearrangement uses TRBV25-1 and TRBJ2-3, with 7 bases lining up with TRBD1. The CDR3 has 15 amino acids. Germline V lookup: CDR1 MGHDK, CDR2 SYGVNS. Trimming removed 3 bases from V and 2 bases from J; junction bases left unmatched: 5. CDR3 amino acids: CASSDLDRVTDTQYF. DNA for the CDR3: TGTGCCAGCAGTGACCTCGACAGGGTCACAGATACGCAGTATTTT.

In its sample, this clonotype was seen a few times. The rearrangement uses TRBV19 and TRBJ1-6; 7 bases agree with TRBD1. This CDR3 spans 18 amino acids. Germline values: CDR1 LNHDA, CDR2 SQIVND (reference sequence). V trimming: 3 bases; J trimming: 7 bases; junction bases outside the gene matches: 15. In nucleotides, the CDR3 is TGTGCCAGTAGTATGCTCTTCGGCAGGGGGGCGGTAAATTCACCCCTCCACTTT. This translates into CASSMLFGRGAVNSPLHF.

This clonotype was observed many times. The V and J genes are TRBV6-1 and TRBJ1-2, with D uncertain. Germline V gives CDR1 MNHNS, CDR2 SASEGT. V was trimmed by 3 bases and J by 2 bases, leaving 7 bases between them. The CDR3 spans 13 residues. The chain's CDR3 is CASSDRLNYGYTF. The CDR3 DNA sequence: TGTGCCAGCAGTGACAGGCTAAACTATGGCTACACCTTC.

CDR3 sequence (DNA): TGTGCCAGCAGCTTAGTTGGCGGGAGAAACAATGAGCAGTTCTTC. Protein: CASSLVGGRNNEQFF. The chain carries TRBV7-9 and TRBJ2-1; 7 nucleotides match TRBD2. V lost 1 base, J lost 5 bases, and 5 bases stayed unmatched. Germline V gene lookup returns CDR1 SEHNR and CDR2 FQNEAQ (reference sequence). This CDR3 comprises 15 residues.

This sequence joins TRBV30 and TRBJ1-2; 9 bases fit TRBD1. The germline V gene encodes CDR1 GTSNPN and CDR2 SVGIG (reference sequence). V lost 3 bases, J lost 2 bases, and 7 bases stayed unmatched. This CDR3 is built from 15 residues. The CDR3 DNA follows: TGTGCCTGGAGCCGGGACAGGGTCAAGAACTATGGCTACACCTTC. Translation gives CAWSRDRVKNYGYTF.

The chain combines TRBV29-1 with TRBJ2-6; 12 bases fit TRBD1. The CDR3 runs 17 residues. Trimming cost V 1 base and J 3 bases; bases outside gene matches: 4. Looked up from germline, CDR1 is SQVTM and CDR2 is ANQGSEA. The CDR3 is CSVEAGTGGGGANVLTF. In DNA form, the CDR3 reads TGCAGCGTTGAAGCCGGGACAGGGGGCGGTGGGGCCAACGTCCTGACTTTC. The full variable domain, with the rest looked up from reference TRBV29-1 and TRBJ2-6, is SAVISQKPSRDICQRGTSLTIQCQVDSQVTMMFWYRQQPGQSLTLIATANQGSEATYESGFVIDKFPISRPNLTFSTLTVSNMSPEDSSIYLCSVEAGTGGGGANVLTFGAGSRLTVL.

Of note for this clonotype: Just one base apart from a much larger clone, this may be a read error. The CDR3 ends on some other residue instead of the conserved phenylalanine or tryptophan, so this is likely a read error. V and J are TRBV12-3 or TRBV12-4 and TRBJ1-3; D not certain. The germline V and J ends were trimmed by 3 bases and 5 bases, with 14 bases remaining between them. This CDR3 has 15 amino acids. CDR3 coding DNA: TGTGCCAGCAGTTTTTCGGATAGTAAGAGAAACACCATATATTCT. Its translation is CASSFSDSKRNTIYS.

This clonotype was counted only a few times. The rearrangement joins TRBV20-1 to TRBJ2-7; TRBD2 matches 9 bases. The CDR3 spans 15 residues. The V gene's germline CDR1 is DFQATT and CDR2 SNEGSKA (reference sequence). V lost 5 bases and J lost 3; bases outside the gene matches: 11. The CDR3 here is CSADPLRGRDYEQYF. The DNA of the CDR3 is TGCAGTGCTGACCCCCTGCGCGGGAGGGACTACGAGCAGTACTTC.

The genes are TRBV10-3 and TRBJ2-5; D uncertain. This CDR3 is 11 amino acids long. Germline CDR1 and CDR2: ENHRY and SYGVKD. The V and J ends lost 3 bases and 2 bases respectively, with 1 base between them. The CDR3 protein is CAISEQETQYF. The CDR3 nucleotides are TGTGCCATCAGTGAACAAGAGACCCAGTACTTC.

To note about this clonotype: The junction shows a germline mismatch at one end, possibly a read error. The gene calls are TRBV5-8 and TRBJ1-5; D not certain. The CDR3 covers 16 residues. In germline, CDR1 is SGHTS, CDR2 YDEGEE. The CDR3 spells CASSPGRVASNQLQHF. The CDR3 DNA reads TGTGCCAGCAGCCCGGGGAGGGTTGCGAGCAATCAGCTCCAGCATTTT.

J is TRBJ2-3 and V is TRBV10-3, with D perhaps matching TRBD1 (6 bases). Trimming shortened V by 7 bases and J by 3 bases, and 11 bases separated the two germline ends. Germline CDR1 reads ENHRY; CDR2 reads SYGVKD. The CDR3 spans 13 residues. The CDR3 reads CAINTGMTDTQYF. CDR3 nucleotide sequence: TGTGCCATCAACACAGGGATGACAGATACGCAGTATTTT.

The chain is built from TRBV15 and TRBJ1-5; D not certain. Trimming took off 7 bases at V and 4 bases at J, with 14 bases between the two ends. The germline V gene encodes CDR1 LNHNV and CDR2 YYDKDF (reference sequence). The CDR3 sequence is 14 residues long. The CDR3 region is CATTYYPANQPQHF. In nucleotides, the CDR3 is TGTGCCACCACCTACTACCCGGCTAATCAGCCCCAGCATTTT.

V usage is TRBV7-2 and J usage is TRBJ2-7; the D gene is possibly TRBD1 (5 bases). The CDR3 has 12 amino acids. Germline V gene sequence: CDR1 SGHTA, CDR2 FQGNSA. The V gene lost 6 bases and the J gene lost 6 bases, with 12 bases spanning the gap. CDR3 nucleotides: TGTGCCAGCAGTCATAGGGGTTCCGAGCAGTACTTC. It specifies CASSHRGSEQYF. Full variable domain (missing parts from reference TRBV7-2 and TRBJ2-7): GAGVSQSPSNKVTEKGKDVELRCDPISGHTALYWYRQSLGQGLEFLIYFQGNSAPDKSGLPSDRFSAERTGGSVSTLTIQRTQQEDSAVYLCASSHRGSEQYFGPGTRLTVT.

On this clonotype: Sequence at one end of the junction differs from germline and may be a read error. The chain is built from TRBV7-9 and TRBJ2-7; 7 nucleotides line up with TRBD2. This CDR3 comprises 17 residues. Germline CDR1 is SEHNR and CDR2 is FQNEAQ (reference sequence). CDR3 nucleotides: TGCGCCAGCAGCCAAGAGTCGGTTTCTAGCGGAGCCTACGAGCAGTACTTC. This gives the protein CASSQESVSSGAYEQYF.